This T cell receptor (beta chain) was recovered during a study of T-cell reconstitution after alpha-beta-depleted transplantation in children. Researchers prepared the TCRbeta library using unique molecular identifiers, the study reports. MiXCR, run by TCRdb on the PCR reads, gives a single entry per CDR3 protein. This sample has around 670,000 distinct CDR3 sequences; about an eighth occur once, and the top ten carry 0.75% to 0.85%. J lost 4 bases, V lost 1 base, and 22 bases had no gene match. CDR1 and CDR2 (germline): SGHRS, YFSETQ. The CDR3 loop spans 20 amino acids. The chain is built from TRBV5-1 and TRBJ1-2; 7 bases agree with TRBD1. Sequencing used PBMCs, obtained before TCRalphabeta/CD19-depleted stem cell transplant. This receptor was taken from a girl aged 2 to 9 with congenital amegakaryocytic thrombocytopenia, due to receive a stem cell transplant. The CDR3 loop reads CASSLLPPRRPTGRGYGYTF. The CDR3 DNA is TGCGCCAGCAGCTTGTTACCTCCCCGGAGGCCGACAGGGAGGGGCTATGGCTACACCTTC.